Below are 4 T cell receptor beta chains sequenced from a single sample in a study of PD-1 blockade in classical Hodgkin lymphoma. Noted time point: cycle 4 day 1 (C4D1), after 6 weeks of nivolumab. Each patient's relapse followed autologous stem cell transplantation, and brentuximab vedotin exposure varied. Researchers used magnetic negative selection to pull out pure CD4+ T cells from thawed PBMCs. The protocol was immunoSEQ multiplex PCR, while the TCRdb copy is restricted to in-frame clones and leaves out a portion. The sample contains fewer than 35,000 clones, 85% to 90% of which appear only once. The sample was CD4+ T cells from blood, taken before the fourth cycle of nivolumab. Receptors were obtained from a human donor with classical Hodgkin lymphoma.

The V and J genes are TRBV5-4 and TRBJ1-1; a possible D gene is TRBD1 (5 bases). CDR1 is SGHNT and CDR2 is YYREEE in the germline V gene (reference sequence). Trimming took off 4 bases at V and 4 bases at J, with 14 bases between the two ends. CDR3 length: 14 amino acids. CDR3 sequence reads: CASSRLSRGTEAFF. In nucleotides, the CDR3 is TGTGCCAGCAGCCGGCTCTCAAGGGGCACTGAAGCTTTCTTT.

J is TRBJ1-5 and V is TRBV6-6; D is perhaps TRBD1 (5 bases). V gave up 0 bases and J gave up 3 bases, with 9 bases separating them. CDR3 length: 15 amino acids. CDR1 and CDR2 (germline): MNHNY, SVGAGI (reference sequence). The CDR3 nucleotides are TGTGCCAGCAGTTACTCTTCAGGGACCAATCAGCCCCAGCATTTT. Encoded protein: CASSYSSGTNQPQHF.

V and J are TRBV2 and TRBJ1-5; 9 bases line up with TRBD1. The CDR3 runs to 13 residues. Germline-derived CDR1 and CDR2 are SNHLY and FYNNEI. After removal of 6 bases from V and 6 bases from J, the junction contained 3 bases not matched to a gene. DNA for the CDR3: TGTGCCAGCAGCGGGACAGGGAGTCAGCCCCAGCATTTT. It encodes CASSGTGSQPQHF.

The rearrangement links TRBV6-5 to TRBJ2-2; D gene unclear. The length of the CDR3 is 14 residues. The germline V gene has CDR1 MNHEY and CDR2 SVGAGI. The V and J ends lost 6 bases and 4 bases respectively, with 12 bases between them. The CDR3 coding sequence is TGTGCCAGCAGGCCTACAAGGGTCACCGGGGAGCTGTTTTTT. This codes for CASRPTRVTGELFF.